This T cell receptor (beta chain) was captured in a study of spatial heterogeneity in lung cancer. Regarding the study as a whole: Among tumor T cells, estimated coverage was around 7.4% for alpha chains and roughly 12% for beta chains. Intratumoral expanded alpha and beta TCR counts were found to track tumor mutation counts.

Each TCR cDNA molecule bore a unique molecular identifier. TCRdb redid the calling of the 5' RACE reads with MiXCR, one entry per CDR3 protein. The sample consists of roughly 3,500 distinct CDR3 sequences, around a third of them appearing once. Time point described: sample taken at primary tumor resection. Sequencing of whole RNA from tumor, nontumor lung or frozen PBMC involved no sorting. This clonotype has more than one count but fewer than ten. The antigen is unknown. The CDR3 covers 15 residues. CDR1 is SGHTA and CDR2 is FQGNSA in the germline V gene. V shed 5 bases and J 3 bases; nucleotides not matched to a gene: 3.

This chain connects TRBV7-2 to TRBJ2-1; 11 bases match TRBD1. The sample here was lung tumor tissue, taken at surgery. The clonotype originates from a male donor with early-stage non-small cell lung cancer. CDR3 sequence reads: CASSEDRGLYNEQFF. CDR3 nucleotides: TGTGCCAGCAGCGAGGACAGGGGGCTCTACAATGAGCAGTTCTTC.